This passage covers 23 T cell receptor beta chains from one sample sequenced in a study of quantifying T cell responses using KT2 cells. Study at large: TCR alpha and beta constant-region primers primed reverse transcription of RNA.

An oligo carrying a UMI was ligated to the cDNA 3' end. First-round PCR used about 4 cycles and beta primers RC1.1 and RC1.2 covering TRBC1 and TRBC2. TCRdb independently ran MiXCR on the UMI-ligation and nested PCR reads; one entry per CDR3 protein. The sample holds 25,000 to 35,000 distinct CDR3 sequences, less than 7.5% seen once. Sequencing was done on a sample of PBMCs spiked with cells of the T cell clone KT2. These receptors were taken from a human donor.

This clonotype was found many times. The chain links TRBV12-3 or TRBV12-4 to TRBJ2-6; 8 nucleotides align to TRBD1. The CDR3 consists of 12 residues. The V gene end was trimmed by 6 bases and the J gene end by 17 bases; junction bases not matched to a gene: 9. In DNA form, the CDR3 reads TGTGCCAGCAGAGACGGACAGGGTACGATGACTTTC. Translation: CASRDGQGTMTF.

J is TRBJ2-1 and V is TRBV7-6; 11 bases map to TRBD2. V shed 5 bases, J shed 7 bases, and the junction held 7 bases outside the gene matches. This CDR3 contains 15 residues. The V gene's germline CDR1 is SGHVS and CDR2 FNYEAQ. CDR3 coding DNA: TGTGCCAGCAGCCCGTATAGCGGGAGGGGAAATGAGCAGTTCTTC. Translation: CASSPYSGRGNEQFF.

This clonotype showed up many times. The chain combines TRBV7-9 with TRBJ1-2; possible D gene TRBD1, 6 bases. The CDR3 runs 12 residues. V lost 5 bases to trimming and J lost 6 bases, with 10 bases between them. CDR1 and CDR2 (germline): SEHNR, FQNEAQ (reference sequence). Here the CDR3 reads CASSQDRDGYTF. CDR3 DNA sequence: TGTGCCAGCAGCCAGGACAGAGATGGCTACACCTTC.

The gene calls are TRBV7-9 and TRBJ2-1; either TRBD1 or TRBD2 may fit D (5 bases each). V shed 5 bases and J shed 0 bases, with 14 bases lying between them. Germline lookup yields CDR1 SEHNR and CDR2 FQNEAQ (reference sequence). The CDR3 is 16 residues long. This CDR3 is CASSRTGTSSYNEQFF. The CDR3 coding sequence is TGTGCCAGCAGCAGAACCGGGACCAGCTCCTACAATGAGCAGTTCTTC.

This clonotype was seen a few times. The chain links TRBV20-1 to TRBJ2-3; 9 positions match TRBD2. With V trimmed by 1 base and J by 0 bases, 8 bases remained unmatched. CDR1 and CDR2 (germline): DFQATT, SNEGSKA (reference sequence). This CDR3 is 17 amino acids long. CDR3 region: CSARGLAGSISTDTQYF. The CDR3 DNA reads as TGCAGTGCTAGAGGTCTAGCGGGGTCCATTAGCACAGATACGCAGTATTTT.

This clonotype is termed medium-sized (0.01 to 0.1%). V gene TRBV6-5 combines with J gene TRBJ1-1; D ambiguous. V lost 8 bases and J lost 5, with 12 bases in between. Germline lookup yields CDR1 MNHEY and CDR2 SVGAGI. This CDR3 is 12 amino acids long. The CDR3: CASEAEGTEAFF. CDR3 nucleotides: TGTGCCAGCGAGGCAGAAGGGACTGAAGCTTTCTTT.

This clonotype has just a few counts. The gene calls are TRBV21-1 and TRBJ1-1; the table assigns TRBD1, which was not confirmed against the DNA. TRBV21-1 is deemed a pseudogene. The CDR3 is 17 residues long. Here the CDR3 reads CASSKSAQGDQNTEAFF. The CDR3 DNA reads as TGTGCCAGCAGCAAATCGGCGCAGGGGGATCAGAACACTGAAGCTTTCTTT.

A few counts support this clonotype. The chain uses TRBV15 and TRBJ2-2; a weak D match, TRBD1 (6 bases). CDR1 and CDR2 from the germline V gene are LNHNV and YYDKDF (reference sequence). V was cut by 5 bases and J by 6 bases, with 10 bases left in between. The CDR3 totals 13 residues. CDR3 DNA: TGTGCCACCAGCGGAACAGGGTCCGGGGAGCTGTTTTTT. This translates into CATSGTGSGELFF.

This clonotype came up many times. V and J are TRBV7-8 and TRBJ2-7; D gene uncertain. V was pared by 5 bases and J by 2 bases, with 13 bases between. The CDR3 loop spans 14 amino acids. Germline V CDR1 and CDR2: SGHVS, FQNEAQ. The CDR3 is CASSPSGPPYEQYF. The CDR3 DNA is TGTGCCAGCAGCCCCTCCGGGCCGCCCTACGAGCAGTACTTC.

The chain combines TRBV27 with TRBJ1-1; 7 bases map to TRBD1. This CDR3 is built from 11 residues. Germline loops: CDR1 MNHEY, CDR2 SMNVEV (reference sequence). V was pared by 10 bases and J by 8 bases, with 7 bases of the junction left unmatched. CDR3 loop: CATRGGPEAFF. The CDR3 nucleotides read TGTGCCACCAGGGGGGGGCCCGAAGCTTTCTTT.

There are a few counts of this clonotype. The chain links TRBV29-1 to TRBJ2-7; 8 bases are shared with TRBD1. CDR3 length equals 14 residues. Trimming cost V 7 bases and J 0 bases; bases outside gene matches: 8. The germline V gene has CDR1 SQVTM and CDR2 ANQGSEA. CDR3 DNA sequence: TGCAGCGCCTCGGACAGGGTAGACTCCTACGAGCAGTACTTC. The encoded protein is CSASDRVDSYEQYF.

The table lists this clonotype with many counts. CDR3 in DNA: TGTGCCAGTTTTGGGGGTAAGGGACAGAGCGGTAATGAGCAGTTCTTC. Encoded protein: CASFGGKGQSGNEQFF. This sequence joins TRBV2 and TRBJ2-1; 7 bases map to TRBD1. Germline V gene lookup returns CDR1 SNHLY and CDR2 FYNNEI. The CDR3 totals 16 residues. V was clipped by 9 bases and J by 7 bases; unmatched bases: 18.

This clonotype was seen more than once but under ten times. The chain couples TRBV2 to TRBJ2-5, with D possibly called TRBD1 or TRBD2 (5 bases each). The CDR3 sequence is 13 residues long. CDR1 and CDR2 from the germline V gene are SNHLY and FYNNEI. The V and J ends lost 8 bases and 4 bases respectively, with 14 bases between them. CDR3 DNA sequence: TGTGCCAGCTCGGGACCCCGAGGAGAGACCCAGTACTTC. Translated, it gives CASSGPRGETQYF.

The chain uses TRBV3-1 and TRBJ2-5; 12 bases agree with TRBD2. The CDR3 totals 16 residues. J gave up 5 bases and V 4 bases, and 8 bases lay outside the gene matches. Germline values: CDR1 LGHDT, CDR2 YNNKEL (reference sequence). In DNA form, the CDR3 reads TGTGCCAGCAGCCGACCCCCCACTAGCGGGGGGGAGACCCAGTACTTC. Translation gives CASSRPPTSGGETQYF.

Ten or more counts support this clonotype. This chain links TRBV3-1 with TRBJ1-4; D unclear. This CDR3 comprises 15 residues. The V gene's germline CDR1 is LGHDT and CDR2 YNNKEL (reference sequence). V lost 2 bases and J lost 0, with 7 bases in between. In DNA, the CDR3 is TGTGCCAGCAGCCAAACCGGTTCAACTAATGAAAAACTGTTTTTT. Protein sequence: CASSQTGSTNEKLFF.

This chain uses TRBV12-3 or TRBV12-4 with TRBJ2-1; TRBD2 might be the D (6 bases). With 1 base removed from V and 3 bases from J, the gap between germline ends came to 16 bases. CDR3 length: 17 residues. The CDR3 spells CASSLGSGLALYNEQFF. The CDR3 DNA reads TGTGCCAGCAGTTTAGGTTCCGGGCTAGCGCTCTACAATGAGCAGTTCTTC.

The V and J genes are TRBV2 and TRBJ2-7; 12 bases line up with TRBD2. V lost 3 bases, J lost 0 bases, and 6 bases stayed unmatched. The CDR3 is made up of 17 amino acids. Germline V gives CDR1 SNHLY, CDR2 FYNNEI. The CDR3 reads CASSEGGLAGPSYEQYF. In DNA form, the CDR3 reads TGTGCCAGCAGTGAGGGTGGACTAGCGGGGCCCTCCTACGAGCAGTACTTC. Based on the CDR3 plus reference TRBV2 and TRBJ2-7, the full variable domain is EPEVTQTPSHQVTQMGQEVILRCVPISNHLYFYWYRQILGQKVEFLVSFYNNEISEKSEIFDDQFSVERPDGSNFTLKIRSTKLEDSAMYFCASSEGGLAGPSYEQYFGPGTRLTVT.

The rearrangement joins TRBV12-3 or TRBV12-4 to TRBJ1-4; 9 positions match TRBD1. V lost 5 bases and J lost 5; bases outside the gene matches: 3. The CDR3 totals 14 residues. The CDR3 bases are TGTGCCAGCAGTCACGACAGGGGGAATGAAAAACTGTTTTTT. Translating it yields CASSHDRGNEKLFF.

This clonotype was seen repeatedly, ten times or more. J is TRBJ1-4 and V is TRBV20-1; 11 bases are a match to TRBD1. Unmatched junction bases numbered 4, after V lost 0 bases and J lost 7 bases. CDR1 is DFQATT and CDR2 is SNEGSKA in the germline V gene (reference sequence). The CDR3 totals 15 residues. In DNA form, the CDR3 reads TGCAGTGCTAGAGACGCCGGGACAGGGGGTGAAAAACTGTTTTTT. It yields the protein CSARDAGTGGEKLFF.

This clonotype is medium-sized. The chain carries TRBV29-1 and TRBJ1-1, with TRBD1 as a possible D gene (5 bases). The CDR3 is 12 residues long. V lost 3 bases to trimming and J lost 1 base, with 6 bases between them. Germline CDR1 reads SQVTM; CDR2 reads ANQGSEA. DNA for the CDR3: TGCAGCGTTGATGGGGGGAACACTGAAGCTTTCTTT. It specifies CSVDGGNTEAFF.

This clonotype appeared many times. V usage is TRBV15 and J usage is TRBJ1-1; D is undetermined. The germline V gene has CDR1 LNHNV and CDR2 YYDKDF (reference sequence). Between the trimmed V and J ends, which lost 1 base and 1 base, there was a span of 1 base. This CDR3 comprises 12 residues. This CDR3 reads CATSRANTEAFF. The CDR3 DNA sequence: TGTGCCACCAGCAGAGCGAACACTGAAGCTTTCTTT. The complete variable domain, with remaining parts taken from reference TRBV15 and TRBJ1-1, reads DAMVIQNPRYQVTQFGKPVTLSCSQTLNHNVMYWYQQKSSQAPKLLFHYYDKDFNNEADTPDNFQSRRPNTSFCFLDIRSPGLGDTAMYLCATSRANTEAFFGQGTRLTVV.

This clonotype was detected only a few times. The chain has TRBV18 and TRBJ1-2; D unresolved. The CDR3 contains 12 residues. V was clipped by 3 bases and J by 3 bases, with 5 bases between them. Germline V gene data show CDR1 as KGHSH and CDR2 as LQKENI. CDR3 DNA: TGTGCCAGCTCACCCGATCACTATGGCTACACCTTC. This codes for CASSPDHYGYTF.

This clonotype was recorded many times. This CDR3 is CASSLAGQGAVNTEAFF. CDR3 DNA sequence: TGCGCCAGCAGCTTGGCGGGGCAGGGGGCAGTGAACACTGAAGCTTTCTTT. The chain couples TRBV5-1 to TRBJ1-1; TRBD1 agrees at 8 bases. Germline V gene data show CDR1 as SGHRS and CDR2 as YFSETQ. V trimming: 0 bases; J trimming: 0 bases; junction bases outside the gene matches: 7. The length of the CDR3 is 17 residues.